This T cell receptor (beta chain) was identified during a study of blood T cells in healthy people across ages. General observations from the study: What prevented conclusive comparison of naive and antigen-experienced cells was that PBMCs were unsorted.

As for this clonotype: Its antigen remains unidentified.

Per sample, a minimum of 6 million PBMCs were isolated. A sample-barcoded 5' primer and a J-beta primer mix were used in a second PCR of roughly 7 to 11 cycles. Each cDNA molecule was tagged by a template-switch adaptor that had 12 random nucleotides. TCRdb analysed the 5' RACE reads with MiXCR anew, one entry per CDR3 protein. The sample includes about 680,000 distinct CDR3 sequences, roughly 50% of them seen just once. The CDR3 contains 14 residues. V was pared by 4 bases and J by 6 bases, with 4 bases of the junction left unmatched. Germline values: CDR1 SGHTS, CDR2 YDEGEE. The sequenced material came from blood. The V gene is TRBV5-8, the J gene TRBJ1-4; TRBD1 agrees at 9 bases. The source of this sequence is a woman between 55 and 75 years old in good health. Here the CDR3 reads CASSEDRGDEKLFF. CDR3 DNA: TGTGCCAGCAGCGAGGACAGGGGCGATGAAAAACTGTTTTTT.